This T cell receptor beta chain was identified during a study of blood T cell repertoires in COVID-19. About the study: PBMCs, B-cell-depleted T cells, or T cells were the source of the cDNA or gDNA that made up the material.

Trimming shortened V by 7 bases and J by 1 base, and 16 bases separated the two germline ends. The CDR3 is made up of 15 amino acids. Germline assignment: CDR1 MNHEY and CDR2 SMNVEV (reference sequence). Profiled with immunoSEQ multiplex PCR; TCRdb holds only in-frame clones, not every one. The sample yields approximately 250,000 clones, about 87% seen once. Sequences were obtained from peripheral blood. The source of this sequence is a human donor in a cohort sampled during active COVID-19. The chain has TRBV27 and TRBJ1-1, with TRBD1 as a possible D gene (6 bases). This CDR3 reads CASKVRGLRNTEAFF. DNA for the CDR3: TGTGCCAGCAAGGTCAGGGGTTTGAGGAACACTGAAGCTTTCTTT.